One and the same sample provided the 26 T cell receptor beta chains below, sequenced in a study of T cell changes during pregnancy in multiple sclerosis (dated by TCRdb to between 2019 and 2020). Library construction relied on the immunoSEQ multiplex PCR assay. Drawn from immuneACCESS, this table holds only the in-frame rearrangements with V and J called that TCRdb kept. Clones are partly lost; checked studies trace under half to an unresolved V gene and leave the rest unexplained. For this sample the table gives tens of thousands of clones, of which roughly 89% were detected only once. The ten top clones hold 1% to 1.5% of the sample. This specimen was peripheral blood, taken after pregnancy. The receptor source for this set is a female donor in good health, enrolled as a control in a pregnancy study.

A word on this clone: This sequence may be a read error, since a much larger clone differs from it by one base. The gene calls are TRBV7-9 and TRBJ1-1; possible D gene TRBD1, 5 bases. The CDR3 runs to 12 residues. Germline CDR1 is SEHNR and CDR2 is FQNEAQ (reference sequence). Trimming pared 5 bases from V and 1 base from J, leaving 5 bases between. The chain's CDR3 is CASSQGNTEAFF. CDR3 bases: TGTGCCAGCAGCCAGGGGAACACTGAAGCTTTCTTT. Using reference TRBV7-9 and TRBJ1-1 for the parts outside the CDR3, the full variable domain is DTGVSQNPRHKITKRGQNVTFRCDPISEHNRLYWYRQTLGQGPEFLTYFQNEAQLEKSRLLSDRFSAERPKGSFSTLEIQRTEQGDSAMYLCASSQGNTEAFFGQGTRLTVV.

This clone appeared once. V is TRBV7-2 and J is TRBJ1-2; 7 bases are shared with TRBD1. The germline V gene has CDR1 SGHTA and CDR2 FQGNSA. The CDR3 contains 15 residues. The junction had 10 bases not matched to a gene; V was cut back by 5 bases and J by 4 bases. In nucleotides, the CDR3 is TGTGCCAGCAGCGACCAACAGGGGTCCGCCTATGGCTACACCTTC. Protein product: CASSDQQGSAYGYTF.

The J gene is TRBJ2-2, the V gene TRBV18; maybe TRBD1 (5 bases). V was clipped by 3 bases and J by 4 bases, with 12 bases between them. Germline-derived CDR1 and CDR2 are KGHSH and LQKENI. CDR3 size: 15 residues. Here the CDR3 DNA reads TGTGCCAGCTCACCGACAGAGCCATCCACCGGGGAGCTGTTTTTT. Protein product: CASSPTEPSTGELFF.

In this sample, this clone turned up a few times. The chain links TRBV7-2 to TRBJ2-2; a weak D match, TRBD2 (5 bases). CDR3 length: 16 amino acids. Germline CDR1 is SGHTA and CDR2 is FQGNSA. V was pared by 1 base and J by 3 bases, with 12 bases between. This CDR3 is CASSLVLALDTGELFF. CDR3 nucleotide sequence: TGTGCCAGCAGCTTAGTTCTAGCTTTAGACACCGGGGAGCTGTTTTTT.

This chain links TRBV19 with TRBJ1-1, with 8 positions matching TRBD1. The CDR3 extends over 16 amino acids. The germline V gene has CDR1 LNHDA and CDR2 SQIVND (reference sequence). J was trimmed by 7 bases and V by 7 bases; bases with no gene match: 17. For the CDR3, the DNA is TGTGCCAGTACCCGACGAGAGGGGTTGGGGACAGGTGAAGCTTTCTTT. Amino acid sequence: CASTRREGLGTGEAFF.

The rearrangement joins TRBV7-9 to TRBJ1-1; D call uncertain. From germline, CDR1 is SEHNR and CDR2 FQNEAQ (reference sequence). CDR3 length: 11 residues. With 3 bases removed from V and 6 bases from J, the gap between germline ends came to 5 bases. The CDR3 DNA reads as TGTGCCAGCAGCTTTGACTCTGAAGCTTTCTTT. This translates into CASSFDSEAFF.

The chain recombines TRBV9 with TRBJ2-3; D perhaps matches TRBD2 (7 bases). Deletions cut 5 bases from V and 5 bases from J, with 12 bases between. The CDR3 spans 13 residues. Germline loops: CDR1 SGDLS, CDR2 YYNGEE. CDR3 DNA sequence: TGTGCCAGCAGGGGGGGGGCCAGAGATACGCAGTATTTT. This translates into CASRGGARDTQYF.

This clone has a handful of counts. The chain joins TRBV4-1 to TRBJ1-1; no reliable D call. The CDR3 runs 12 residues. The germline V and J ends were trimmed by 11 bases and 0 bases, with 10 bases remaining between them. CDR1 is MGHRA, CDR2 YSYEKL, per germline. CDR3 DNA sequence: TGCGCCGGAGGAAACCTGAACACTGAAGCTTTCTTT. Translation gives CAGGNLNTEAFF.

The rearrangement uses TRBV7-8 and TRBJ2-1; 12 nucleotides line up with TRBD2. The J segment lost 5 bases and the V segment lost 2 bases, leaving 7 bases of the junction unmatched. Germline CDR1 is SGHVS and CDR2 is FQNEAQ. The CDR3 sequence is 17 residues long. Here the CDR3 reads CASSLTITSGGNNEQFF. CDR3 DNA: TGTGCCAGCAGCTTAACGATAACTAGCGGGGGGAACAATGAGCAGTTCTTC. The full variable domain, rest sourced from reference TRBV7-8 and TRBJ2-1, is GAGVSQSPRYKVAKRGQDVALRCDPISGHVSLFWYQQALGQGPEFLTYFQNEAQLDKSGLPSDRFFAERPEGSVSTLKIQRTQQEDSAVYLCASSLTITSGGNNEQFFGPGTRLTVL.

This chain connects TRBV15 to TRBJ1-5; D is possibly TRBD1 (6 bases). Germline V gives CDR1 LNHNV, CDR2 YYDKDF (reference sequence). The CDR3 loop spans 18 amino acids. Deletions cut 1 base from V and 3 bases from J, with 19 bases between. This CDR3 reads CATSRAAGATINNQPQHF. The CDR3 nucleotides are TGTGCCACCAGCAGAGCAGCGGGGGCAACAATTAACAATCAGCCCCAGCATTTT.

This sequence joins TRBV4-1 and TRBJ2-5; TRBD1 matches 9 bases. There are 14 residues in the CDR3. V lost 5 bases to trimming and J lost 4 bases; unmatched junction nucleotides: 5. Germline assignment: CDR1 MGHRA and CDR2 YSYEKL. The CDR3 DNA sequence: TGCGCCAGCAGCTTAACAGGGGGCCGAGAGACCCAGTACTTC. Its protein product is CASSLTGGRETQYF.

This chain connects TRBV19 to TRBJ2-7; TRBD1 might be the D (5 bases). CDR3 length: 14 amino acids. V lost 4 bases and J lost 0, with 10 bases in between. The germline gives CDR1 LNHDA, CDR2 SQIVND (reference sequence). The CDR3 sequence is CASSTQATSYEQYF. The CDR3 DNA is TGTGCCAGTAGTACACAGGCAACCTCCTACGAGCAGTACTTC.

The chain is built from TRBV6-1 and TRBJ2-3; D might be TRBD1 (5 bases). V was cut by 3 bases and J by 8 bases, with 24 bases left in between. The germline V gene encodes CDR1 MNHNS and CDR2 SASEGT. The CDR3 is made up of 17 amino acids. The CDR3 spells CASSDGQLLTAKGTQYF. CDR3 coding DNA: TGTGCCAGCAGTGACGGACAACTACTCACCGCCAAGGGTACGCAGTATTTT.

J is TRBJ2-7 and V is TRBV10-1, with unresolved D. There are 12 residues in the CDR3. V was shortened by 3 bases and J by 5 bases, with 8 bases between the two germline ends. Germline loops: CDR1 WNHNN, CDR2 SYGVQD (reference sequence). This CDR3 is CASSDGLHEQYF. The CDR3 bases are TGCGCCAGCAGTGATGGCTTACACGAGCAGTACTTC.

The chain carries TRBV7-6 and TRBJ1-4, with a weak D call TRBD1 (5 bases). The CDR3 covers 14 residues. Germline V gene lookup returns CDR1 SGHVS and CDR2 FNYEAQ. Trimming pared 5 bases from V and 5 bases from J, leaving 12 bases between. The CDR3 DNA is TGTGCCAGCAGCGCGGGACCCGGAAATGAAAAACTGTTTTTT. This codes for CASSAGPGNEKLFF.

The rearrangement uses TRBV7-9 and TRBJ2-1, with TRBD2 matching over 9 bases. Germline assignment: CDR1 SEHNR and CDR2 FQNEAQ (reference sequence). This CDR3 is built from 17 residues. Trimming at V came to 0 bases and at J to 7 bases, leaving 10 bases not matched to a gene. In DNA form, the CDR3 reads TGTGCCAGCAGCTTAGCCTCAGGGCGGGGGGGCCCAAATGAGCAGTTCTTC. Translated, it gives CASSLASGRGGPNEQFF.

The chain combines TRBV2 with TRBJ1-3, with 8 bases identical to TRBD1. Germline CDR1 and CDR2: SNHLY and FYNNEI. Losses at the gene ends were 10 bases for V and 4 bases for J; bases not matched to a gene: 9. The length of the CDR3 is 14 residues. The CDR3 protein is CATHRGGSGNTIYF. The CDR3 region has the DNA TGTGCCACCCACAGGGGGGGTTCAGGAAACACCATATATTTT. Variable domain in full (rest from reference TRBV2 and TRBJ1-3): EPEVTQTPSHQVTQMGQEVILRCVPISNHLYFYWYRQILGQKVEFLVSFYNNEISEKSEIFDDQFSVERPDGSNFTLKIRSTKLEDSAMYFCATHRGGSGNTIYFGEGSWLTVV.

This chain uses TRBV4-2 with TRBJ2-7, with 7 nucleotides matching TRBD1. V lost 1 base, J lost 3 bases, and 12 bases stayed unmatched. The germline CDR1 and CDR2 sequences are LGHNA and YNFKEQ. This CDR3 is built from 17 residues. This CDR3 reads CASSQVYLTGAHYEQYF. As DNA, the CDR3 is TGTGCCAGCAGCCAAGTGTACTTAACAGGGGCCCACTACGAGCAGTACTTC.

The count of this clone is one. The chain links TRBV7-6 to TRBJ2-7; 8 bases are a match to TRBD2. The germline CDR1 and CDR2 sequences are SGHVS and FNYEAQ. This CDR3 region has 17 residues. Trimming took 4 bases from V and 3 from J; bases not matched to a gene: 14. CDR3 residues: CASSSLGLADVFYEQYF. CDR3 nucleotides: TGTGCCAGCAGCTCCTTAGGACTAGCCGACGTTTTCTACGAGCAGTACTTC.

The V and J genes are TRBV4-2 and TRBJ1-2; TRBD1 agrees at 7 bases. The CDR3 extends over 17 amino acids. The ends lost 1 base at V and 3 bases at J; junction bases unmatched: 11. Germline CDR1 reads LGHNA; CDR2 reads YNFKEQ. The CDR3 sequence: CASSQAGLRGQDYGYTF. The CDR3 coding sequence is TGTGCCAGCAGCCAAGCGGGGCTGAGGGGGCAGGACTATGGCTACACCTTC.

The V gene is TRBV7-2, the J gene TRBJ1-4, with a weak D call TRBD1 (6 bases). This CDR3 is built from 14 residues. Trimming removed 4 bases at V and 3 bases at J, with 9 bases between. The V gene's germline CDR1 is SGHTA and CDR2 FQGNSA. CDR3 sequence (DNA): TGTGCCAGCAGCTCACAGGGCTCTAATGAAAAACTGTTTTTT. Its translation: CASSSQGSNEKLFF.

In DNA, the CDR3 is TGTGCCAGCAGTGTGCCCGGGGCGGGGGTTGGCAATGAGCAGTTCTTC. The encoded protein is CASSVPGAGVGNEQFF. The V call is TRBV2, the J call TRBJ2-1, with 7 positions matching TRBD2. There are 16 residues in the CDR3. The V gene end was trimmed by 4 bases and the J gene end by 6 bases; junction bases not matched to a gene: 12. Per the germline V gene, CDR1 is SNHLY and CDR2 is FYNNEI.

The rearrangement uses TRBV5-1 and TRBJ2-3, with 8 nucleotides matching TRBD1. J lost 3 bases, V lost 0 bases, and 3 bases had no gene match. The CDR3 spans 15 residues. CDR1 is SGHRS and CDR2 is YFSETQ in the germline V gene. The CDR3 here is CASSLGTGRTDTQYF. The CDR3 DNA sequence: TGCGCCAGCAGCTTGGGGACAGGGAGGACAGATACGCAGTATTTT.

The chain joins TRBV7-2 to TRBJ1-3; D gene ambiguous. This CDR3 comprises 14 residues. Germline-derived CDR1 and CDR2 are SGHTA and FQGNSA. Trimming pared 5 bases from V and 1 base from J, leaving 9 bases between. The CDR3 reads CASSRGGSGNTIYF. CDR3 bases: TGTGCCAGCAGCCGCGGTGGATCTGGAAACACCATATATTTT.

This clone has a handful of counts. This sequence joins TRBV6-5 and TRBJ1-5, with TRBD1 identical over 7 bases. J was trimmed by 9 bases and V by 6 bases; bases with no gene match: 14. Germline CDR1 is MNHEY and CDR2 is SVGAGI. The CDR3 has 15 amino acids. The CDR3 reads CASSGDRVPFSPQHF. CDR3 nucleotides: TGTGCCAGCAGCGGAGACAGGGTCCCTTTTTCGCCCCAGCATTTT.

The V gene is TRBV2, the J gene TRBJ2-7, with D possibly TRBD2 on 5 matching bases. Trimming took off 4 bases at V and 1 base at J, with 5 bases between the two ends. CDR1 is SNHLY and CDR2 is FYNNEI in the germline V gene. The CDR3 sequence is 12 residues long. The CDR3: CASSGGSYEQYF. The CDR3 DNA sequence: TGTGCCAGCAGTGGAGGGTCCTACGAGCAGTACTTC.